Listed below are T cell receptor beta chains from one sample, sequenced in a study of shared clonotypes between healthy human individuals. TCRdb's table, derived via immunoSEQ multiplex PCR, lists solely in-frame clones and lacks some. The data contain about 2 million clones, less than 95% of them singletons. The sequencing input was naive CD8+ T cells sorted from blood. The receptor set was obtained from a man aged 18 to 30 in good health. CDR3s include the opening cysteine and the closing phenylalanine or tryptophan. A D gene is named only where the DNA matches it firmly. Some rows have no size entry. The others give once, few or many, or a class for an expanded clone.

cdr3_nt,cdr3_aa,d_call,clone_size,cdr3_length,v_call,j_call
TGTGCCAGTAGTATCGAGGGGGCCACCGACGAGCAGTACTTC,CASSIEGATDEQYF,TRBD1,NA,14,TRBV19,TRBJ2-7
TGTGCCAGCAGTGAAGCGATGTCCCGGACTGAAGCTTTCTTT,CASSEAMSRTEAFF,NA,NA,14,TRBV6-1,TRBJ1-1
TGTGCCAGCGCGCTAGCCAAAAACATTCAGTACTTC,CASALAKNIQYF,NA,NA,12,TRBV7-8,TRBJ2-4
TGTGCCAGCAGCTGGTCTGGGGAGCCCAACACTGAAGCTTTCTTT,CASSWSGEPNTEAFF,NA,NA,15,TRBV11-2,TRBJ1-1
TGTGCCAGCAGTTTACAGCCAGACAATGAGCAGTTCTTC,CASSLQPDNEQFF,NA,NA,13,TRBV27,TRBJ2-1
TGTGCCAGCAGCTCCCGACAGGGAGGTGGGAACACCATATATTTT,CASSSRQGGGNTIYF,TRBD1,NA,15,TRBV7-6,TRBJ1-3
TGTGCCAGCAGCTTTATGGACACCGGGGAGCTGTTTTTT,CASSFMDTGELFF,NA,NA,13,TRBV11-3,TRBJ2-2
TGTGCCAGCAGCCTCCCCCCGGCGGTAACCTACGAGCAGTACTTC,CASSLPPAVTYEQYF,NA,NA,15,TRBV9,TRBJ2-7
TGTGCCAGCAGCGCCGACGGGAATCTTGGCTACACCTTC,CASSADGNLGYTF,NA,NA,13,TRBV9,TRBJ1-2
TGTGCCAGCTCACCTAGCCCCGGACAGGGTGATGAAAAACTGTTTTTT,CASSPSPGQGDEKLFF,TRBD1,NA,16,TRBV18,TRBJ1-4
TGTGCCAGCAGTTTGAGTCGGCAGGGCACGGGAGAGACCCAGTACTTC,CASSLSRQGTGETQYF,NA,NA,16,TRBV27,TRBJ2-5
TGTGCCAGCAGTTACGCCCCCCTAGCGGGCTCCTACGAGCAGTACTTC,CASSYAPLAGSYEQYF,TRBD2,NA,16,TRBV6-5,TRBJ2-7
TGTGCCAGTGGGGCAGGGGGCCAAGAGACCCAGTACTTC,CASGAGGQETQYF,TRBD1,NA,13,TRBV9,TRBJ2-5
TGTGCCAGTAGTCAGGGGTACACTGAAGCTTTCTTT,CASSQGYTEAFF,NA,few,12,TRBV19,TRBJ1-1
TGCGCCAGCAGCTTGGGTGGGTCAGCTTCTACCTACGAGCAGTACTTC,CASSLGGSASTYEQYF,NA,NA,16,TRBV5-1,TRBJ2-7
TGTGCCAGCAGCCCCGATTGGCGTGAGCAGTTCTTC,CASSPDWREQFF,NA,NA,12,TRBV6-5,TRBJ2-1